This TCR beta chain was documented in a study of metastatic and nonmetastatic thyroid tumors. Across the study: Both malignant and benign thyroid patients supplied peripheral blood and tumor or nodule tissue samples, across which the repertoires of these patients were then compared. Study results and caveats: Significantly greater TCR beta diversity was reportedly found in malignant thyroid tumors than in benign nodules (in blood and tumor).

Patients had received no treatment of any kind before thyroid surgery. Authors' data handling: A papillary thyroid cancer distant-metastasis classifier was built from CDR3 differences across clinicopathological groups. TCRdb ran MiXCR on the PCR reads. Clone size and V and J calls follow TCRdb, not the original study. The sample carries 85,000 to 100,000 clones, about 13% recorded once. This clone has ten or more counts. No antigen is known for it. Sequenced sample: blood. This receptor was obtained from a female donor with papillary thyroid cancer or a benign thyroid nodule (not recorded which). Some clones in this sample may be carry-over from other donors' samples.

As DNA, the CDR3 is TGCGCCAGCACGGTGGGACAGGGCCATCTAAGGTCCTACAATGAGCAGTTCTTC. It yields the protein CASTVGQGHLRSYNEQFF. The chain joins TRBV10-2 to TRBJ2-1, with TRBD1 identical over 9 bases. The CDR3 contains 18 residues. The trim removed 7 bases at V and 1 base at J, leaving 14 bases unmatched. CDR1 and CDR2 from the germline V gene are WSHSY and SAAADI.